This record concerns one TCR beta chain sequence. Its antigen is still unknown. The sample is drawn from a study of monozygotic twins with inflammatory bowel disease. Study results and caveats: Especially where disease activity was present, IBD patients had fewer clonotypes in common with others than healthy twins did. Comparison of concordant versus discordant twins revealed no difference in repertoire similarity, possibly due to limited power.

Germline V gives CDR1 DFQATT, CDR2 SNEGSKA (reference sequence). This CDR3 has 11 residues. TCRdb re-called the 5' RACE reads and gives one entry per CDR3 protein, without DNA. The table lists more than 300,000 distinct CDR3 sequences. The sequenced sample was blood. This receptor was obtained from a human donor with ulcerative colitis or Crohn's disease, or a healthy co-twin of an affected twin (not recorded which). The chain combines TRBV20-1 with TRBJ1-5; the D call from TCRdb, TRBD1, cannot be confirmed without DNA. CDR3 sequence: CSARFGTMEHF.